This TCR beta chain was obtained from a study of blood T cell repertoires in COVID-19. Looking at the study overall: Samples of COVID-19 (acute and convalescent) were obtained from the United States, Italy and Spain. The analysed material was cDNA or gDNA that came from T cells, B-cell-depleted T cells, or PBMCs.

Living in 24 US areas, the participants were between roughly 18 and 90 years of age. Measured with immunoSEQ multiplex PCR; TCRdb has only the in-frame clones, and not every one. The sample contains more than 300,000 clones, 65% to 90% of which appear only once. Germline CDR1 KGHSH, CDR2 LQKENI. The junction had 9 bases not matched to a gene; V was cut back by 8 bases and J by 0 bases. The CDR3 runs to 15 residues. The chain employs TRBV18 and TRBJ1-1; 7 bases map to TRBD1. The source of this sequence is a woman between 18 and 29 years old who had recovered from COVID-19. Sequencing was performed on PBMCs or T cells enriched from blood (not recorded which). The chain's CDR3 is CASLWRQGMNTEAFF. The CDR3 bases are TGTGCCAGCCTTTGGCGACAGGGAATGAACACTGAAGCTTTCTTT.